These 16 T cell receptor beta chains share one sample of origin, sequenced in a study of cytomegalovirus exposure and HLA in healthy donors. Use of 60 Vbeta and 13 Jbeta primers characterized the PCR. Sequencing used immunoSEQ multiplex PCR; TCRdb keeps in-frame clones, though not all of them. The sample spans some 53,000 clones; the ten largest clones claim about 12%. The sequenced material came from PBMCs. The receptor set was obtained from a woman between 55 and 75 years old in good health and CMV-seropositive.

CDR3 nucleotide sequence: TGTGCCAGCAGGGGCCCAGGAATAACAGATACGCAGTATTTT. Translated, it gives CASRGPGITDTQYF. The chain recombines TRBV6-6 with TRBJ2-3; D call uncertain. The length of the CDR3 is 14 residues. V was pared by 6 bases and J by 3 bases, with 13 bases between. Germline CDR1 and CDR2: MNHNY and SVGAGI (reference sequence).

The CDR3 region is CASSPSGGNYGYTF. CDR3 in DNA: TGTGCCAGCAGCCCTTCCGGAGGCAACTATGGCTACACCTTC. The chain employs TRBV7-8 and TRBJ1-2; D call uncertain. Germline V gene data show CDR1 as SGHVS and CDR2 as FQNEAQ. V lost 5 bases and J 2 bases, leaving 12 bases between the germline ends. This CDR3 is 14 amino acids long. The variable domain in full, with the rest retrieved from reference TRBV7-8 and TRBJ1-2, is GAGVSQSPRYKVAKRGQDVALRCDPISGHVSLFWYQQALGQGPEFLTYFQNEAQLDKSGLPSDRFFAERPEGSVSTLKIQRTQQEDSAVYLCASSPSGGNYGYTFGSGTRLTVV.

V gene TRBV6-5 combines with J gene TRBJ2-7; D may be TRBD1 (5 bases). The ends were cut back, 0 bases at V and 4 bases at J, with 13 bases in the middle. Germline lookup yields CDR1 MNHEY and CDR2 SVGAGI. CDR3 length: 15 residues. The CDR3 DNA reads TGTGCCAGCAGTTACTCCCAGGGTAGAGATTACGAGCAGTACTTC. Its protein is CASSYSQGRDYEQYF.

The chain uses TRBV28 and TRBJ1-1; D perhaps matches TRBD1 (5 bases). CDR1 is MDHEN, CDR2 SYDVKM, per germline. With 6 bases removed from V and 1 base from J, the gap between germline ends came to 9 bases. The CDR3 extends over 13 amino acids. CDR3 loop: CASRDIPNTEAFF. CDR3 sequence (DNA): TGTGCCAGCAGGGACATCCCGAACACTGAAGCTTTCTTT. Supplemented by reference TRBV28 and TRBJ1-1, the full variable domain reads DVKVTQSSRYLVKRTGEKVFLECVQDMDHENMFWYRQDPGLGLRLIYFSYDVKMKEKGDIPEGYSVSREKKERFSLILESASTNQTSMYLCASRDIPNTEAFFGQGTRLTVV.

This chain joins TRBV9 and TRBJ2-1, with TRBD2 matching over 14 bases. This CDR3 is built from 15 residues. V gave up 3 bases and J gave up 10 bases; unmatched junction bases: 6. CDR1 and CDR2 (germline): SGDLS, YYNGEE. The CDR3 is CASSGTSGGSREQFF. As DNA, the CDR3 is TGTGCCAGCAGCGGGACTAGCGGGGGGTCTCGGGAGCAGTTCTTC.

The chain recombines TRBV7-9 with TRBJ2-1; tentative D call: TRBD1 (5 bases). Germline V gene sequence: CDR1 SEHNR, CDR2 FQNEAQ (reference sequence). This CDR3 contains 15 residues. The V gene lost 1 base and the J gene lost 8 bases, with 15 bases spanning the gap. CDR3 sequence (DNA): TGTGCCAGCAGCTTAGGGCTAGTCGAAGGGGATGAGCAGTTCTTC. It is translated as CASSLGLVEGDEQFF.

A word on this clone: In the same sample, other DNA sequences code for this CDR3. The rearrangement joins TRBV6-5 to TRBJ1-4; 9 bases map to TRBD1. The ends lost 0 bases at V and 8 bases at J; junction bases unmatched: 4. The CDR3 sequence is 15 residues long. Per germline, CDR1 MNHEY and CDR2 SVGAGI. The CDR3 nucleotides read TGTGCCAGCAGTTACTCGACAGGGGGTGGAGAAAAACTGTTTTTT. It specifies CASSYSTGGGEKLFF.

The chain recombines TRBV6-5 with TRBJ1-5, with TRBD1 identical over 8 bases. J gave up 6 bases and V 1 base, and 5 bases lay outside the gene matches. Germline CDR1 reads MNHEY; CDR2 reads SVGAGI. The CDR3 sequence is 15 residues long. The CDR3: CASSYYRDRTQPQHF. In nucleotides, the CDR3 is TGTGCCAGCAGTTACTATAGGGACAGGACTCAGCCCCAGCATTTT.

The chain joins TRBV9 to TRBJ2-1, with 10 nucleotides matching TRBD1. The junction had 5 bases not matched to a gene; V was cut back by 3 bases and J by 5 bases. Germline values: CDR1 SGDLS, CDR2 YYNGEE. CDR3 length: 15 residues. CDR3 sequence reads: CASSGRQGADNEQFF. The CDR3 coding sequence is TGTGCCAGCAGCGGGCGACAGGGGGCCGACAATGAGCAGTTCTTC.

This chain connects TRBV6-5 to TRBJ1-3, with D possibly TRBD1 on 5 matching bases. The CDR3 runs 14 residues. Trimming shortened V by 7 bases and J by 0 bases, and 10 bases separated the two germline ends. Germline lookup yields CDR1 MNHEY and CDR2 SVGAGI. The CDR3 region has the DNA TGTGCCAGCACCCCCGGGGGCTCTGGAAACACCATATATTTT. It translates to CASTPGGSGNTIYF.

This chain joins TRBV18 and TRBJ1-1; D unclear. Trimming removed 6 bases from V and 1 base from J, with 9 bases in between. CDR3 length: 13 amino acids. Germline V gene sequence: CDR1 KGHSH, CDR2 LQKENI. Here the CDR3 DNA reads TGTGCCAGCTCCGACATGGGGAACACTGAAGCTTTCTTT. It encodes CASSDMGNTEAFF.

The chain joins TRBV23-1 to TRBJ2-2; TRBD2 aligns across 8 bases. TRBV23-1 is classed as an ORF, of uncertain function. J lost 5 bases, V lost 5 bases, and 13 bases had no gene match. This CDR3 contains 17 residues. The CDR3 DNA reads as TGCGCCAGCAGTGACAGTAGGGTAGCGGGGAGTACCGGGGAGCTGTTTTTT. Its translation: CASSDSRVAGSTGELFF.

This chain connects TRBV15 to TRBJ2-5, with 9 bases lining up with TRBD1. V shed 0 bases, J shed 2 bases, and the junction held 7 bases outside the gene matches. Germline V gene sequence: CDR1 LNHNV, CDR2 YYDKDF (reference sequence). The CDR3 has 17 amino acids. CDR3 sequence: CATSREERTGEQETQYF. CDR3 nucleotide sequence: TGTGCCACCAGCAGAGAGGAACGGACAGGGGAGCAAGAGACCCAGTACTTC. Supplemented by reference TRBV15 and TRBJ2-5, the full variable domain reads DAMVIQNPRYQVTQFGKPVTLSCSQTLNHNVMYWYQQKSSQAPKLLFHYYDKDFNNEADTPDNFQSRRPNTSFCFLDIRSPGLGDTAMYLCATSREERTGEQETQYFGPGTRLLVL.

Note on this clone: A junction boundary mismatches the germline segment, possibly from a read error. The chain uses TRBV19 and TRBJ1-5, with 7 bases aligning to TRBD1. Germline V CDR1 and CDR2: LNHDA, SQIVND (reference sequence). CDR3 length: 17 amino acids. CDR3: CASSMPGQILSDQHQHF. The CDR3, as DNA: TGTGCCAGTAGTATGCCGGGACAGATCCTTTCAGACCAGCACCAGCATTTT.

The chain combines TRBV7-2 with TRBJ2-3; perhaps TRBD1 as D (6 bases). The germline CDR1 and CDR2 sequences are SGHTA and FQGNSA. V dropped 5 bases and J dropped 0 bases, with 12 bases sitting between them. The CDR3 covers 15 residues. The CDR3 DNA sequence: TGTGCCAGCAGCCGGGCGACAGGCAGCACAGATACGCAGTATTTT. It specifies CASSRATGSTDTQYF.

CDR3 bases: TGCGCCAGCAGCTTCAGCAGCGGAGCCGGAAACACCATATATTTT. Translated: CASSFSSGAGNTIYF. The chain employs TRBV5-1 and TRBJ1-3; no reliable D call. The germline V gene encodes CDR1 SGHRS and CDR2 YFSETQ. The CDR3 is 15 residues long. V shed 2 bases and J shed 4 bases, with 13 bases lying between them.